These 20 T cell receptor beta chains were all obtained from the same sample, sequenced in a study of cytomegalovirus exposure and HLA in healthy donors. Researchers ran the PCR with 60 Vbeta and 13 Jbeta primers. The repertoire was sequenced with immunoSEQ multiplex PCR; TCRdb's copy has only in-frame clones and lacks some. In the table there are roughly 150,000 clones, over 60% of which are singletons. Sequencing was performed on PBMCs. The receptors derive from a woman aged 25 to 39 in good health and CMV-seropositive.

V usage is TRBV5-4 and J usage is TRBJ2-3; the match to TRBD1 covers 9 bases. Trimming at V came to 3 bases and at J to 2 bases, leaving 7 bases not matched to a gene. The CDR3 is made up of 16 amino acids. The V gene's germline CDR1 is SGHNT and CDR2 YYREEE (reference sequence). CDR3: CASSSGTGIPTDTQYF. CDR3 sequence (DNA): TGTGCCAGCAGCTCCGGGACAGGGATCCCCACAGATACGCAGTATTTT.

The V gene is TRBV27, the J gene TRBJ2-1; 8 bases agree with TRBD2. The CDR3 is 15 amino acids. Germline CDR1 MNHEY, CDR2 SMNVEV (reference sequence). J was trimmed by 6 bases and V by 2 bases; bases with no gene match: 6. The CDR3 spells CASSLTEREFNEQFF. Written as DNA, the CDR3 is TGTGCCAGCAGTTTAACCGAGCGGGAGTTCAATGAGCAGTTCTTC.

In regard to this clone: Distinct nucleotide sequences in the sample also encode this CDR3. This CDR3 reads CASSYGGGGTEAFF. CDR3 DNA sequence: TGTGCCAGCAGTTACGGGGGGGGTGGCACTGAAGCTTTCTTT. This sequence joins TRBV6-5 and TRBJ1-1, with a possible D match to TRBD1 (5 bases). V lost 2 bases and J 4 bases, leaving 11 bases between the germline ends. The CDR3 loop spans 14 amino acids. Germline CDR1 and CDR2: MNHEY and SVGAGI.

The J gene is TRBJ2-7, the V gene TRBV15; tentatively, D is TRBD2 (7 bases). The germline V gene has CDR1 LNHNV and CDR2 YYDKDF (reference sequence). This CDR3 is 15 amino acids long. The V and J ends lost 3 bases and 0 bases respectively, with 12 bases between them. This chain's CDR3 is CATSREGGPSYEQYF. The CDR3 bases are TGTGCCACCAGCAGGGAGGGGGGGCCCTCCTACGAGCAGTACTTC.

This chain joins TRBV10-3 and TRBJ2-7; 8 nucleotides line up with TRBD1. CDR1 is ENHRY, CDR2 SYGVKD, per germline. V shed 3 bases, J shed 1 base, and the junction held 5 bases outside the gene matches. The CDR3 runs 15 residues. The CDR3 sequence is CAISEPGQASYEQYF. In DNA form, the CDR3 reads TGTGCCATCAGTGAACCGGGACAGGCGTCCTACGAGCAGTACTTC.

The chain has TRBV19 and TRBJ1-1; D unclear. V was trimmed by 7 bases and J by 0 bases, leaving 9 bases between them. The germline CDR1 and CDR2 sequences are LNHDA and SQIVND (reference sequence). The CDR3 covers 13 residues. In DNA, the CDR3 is TGTGCCAGTATGGAGGCGATGAACACTGAAGCTTTCTTT. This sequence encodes CASMEAMNTEAFF.

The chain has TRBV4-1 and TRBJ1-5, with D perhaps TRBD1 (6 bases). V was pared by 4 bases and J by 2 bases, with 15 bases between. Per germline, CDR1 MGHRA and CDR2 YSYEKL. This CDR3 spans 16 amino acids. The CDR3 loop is CASSRPETGRNQPQHF. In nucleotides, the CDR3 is TGCGCCAGCAGCCGGCCAGAGACAGGTCGCAATCAGCCCCAGCATTTT.

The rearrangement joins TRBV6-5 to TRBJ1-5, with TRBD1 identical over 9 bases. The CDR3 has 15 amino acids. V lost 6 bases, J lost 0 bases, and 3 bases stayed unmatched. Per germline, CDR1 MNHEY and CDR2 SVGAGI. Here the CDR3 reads CASSRGQGSNQPQHF. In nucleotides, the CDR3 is TGTGCCAGCAGCCGGGGACAGGGTAGCAATCAGCCCCAGCATTTT.

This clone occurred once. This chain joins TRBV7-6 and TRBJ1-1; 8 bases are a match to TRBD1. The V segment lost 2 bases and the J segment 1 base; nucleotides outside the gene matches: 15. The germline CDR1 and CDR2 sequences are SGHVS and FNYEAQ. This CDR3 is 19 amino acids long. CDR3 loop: CASSLTLIRQGMPNTEAFF. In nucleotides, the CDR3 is TGTGCCAGCAGCTTAACTCTAATTCGACAGGGGATGCCGAACACTGAAGCTTTCTTT.

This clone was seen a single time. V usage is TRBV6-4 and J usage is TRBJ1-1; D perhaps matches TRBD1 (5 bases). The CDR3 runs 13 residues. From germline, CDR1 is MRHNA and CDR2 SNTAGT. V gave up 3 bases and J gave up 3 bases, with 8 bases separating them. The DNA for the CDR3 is TGTGCCAGCAGTGAGTTGACAGACACTGAAGCTTTCTTT. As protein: CASSELTDTEAFF.

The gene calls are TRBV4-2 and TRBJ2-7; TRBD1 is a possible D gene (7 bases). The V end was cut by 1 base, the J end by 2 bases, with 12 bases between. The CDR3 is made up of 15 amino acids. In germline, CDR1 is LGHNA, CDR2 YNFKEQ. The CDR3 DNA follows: TGTGCCAGCAGCCAAGGTCAGGGGGGCCCCTACGAGCAGTACTTC. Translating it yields CASSQGQGGPYEQYF.

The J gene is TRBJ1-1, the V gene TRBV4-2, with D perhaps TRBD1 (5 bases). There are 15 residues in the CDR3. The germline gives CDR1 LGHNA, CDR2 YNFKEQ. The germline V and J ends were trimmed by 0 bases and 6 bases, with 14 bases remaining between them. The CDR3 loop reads CASSQDIRASAEAFF. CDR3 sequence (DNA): TGTGCCAGCAGCCAAGATATCAGGGCATCGGCTGAAGCTTTCTTT.

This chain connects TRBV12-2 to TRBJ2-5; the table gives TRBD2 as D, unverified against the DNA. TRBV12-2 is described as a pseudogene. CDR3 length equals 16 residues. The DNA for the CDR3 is TGTGCAAGTCGCGCTACGGCACTAGGTAGGCAAGAGACCCAGTACTTC. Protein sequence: CASRATALGRQETQYF.

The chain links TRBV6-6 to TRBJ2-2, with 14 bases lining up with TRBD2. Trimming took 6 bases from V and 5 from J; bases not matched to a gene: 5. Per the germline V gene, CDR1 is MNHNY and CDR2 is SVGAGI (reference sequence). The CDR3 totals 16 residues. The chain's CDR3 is CASSPGLAGGTGELFF. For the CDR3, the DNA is TGTGCCAGCAGCCCTGGACTAGCGGGGGGTACCGGGGAGCTGTTTTTT.

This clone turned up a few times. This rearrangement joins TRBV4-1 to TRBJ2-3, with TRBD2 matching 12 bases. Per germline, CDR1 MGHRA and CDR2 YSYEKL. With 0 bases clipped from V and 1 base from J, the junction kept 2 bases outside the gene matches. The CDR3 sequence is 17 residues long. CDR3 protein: CASSQDRTSGGTDTQYF. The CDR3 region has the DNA TGCGCCAGCAGCCAAGATCGGACTAGCGGGGGCACAGATACGCAGTATTTT.

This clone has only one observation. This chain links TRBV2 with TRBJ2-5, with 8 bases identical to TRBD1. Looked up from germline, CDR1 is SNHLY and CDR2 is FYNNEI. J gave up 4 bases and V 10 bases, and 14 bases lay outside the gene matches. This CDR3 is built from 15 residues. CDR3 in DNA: TGTGCCACCGAAGGGGGACAGGCTCGAGGAGAGACCCAGTACTTC. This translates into CATEGGQARGETQYF.

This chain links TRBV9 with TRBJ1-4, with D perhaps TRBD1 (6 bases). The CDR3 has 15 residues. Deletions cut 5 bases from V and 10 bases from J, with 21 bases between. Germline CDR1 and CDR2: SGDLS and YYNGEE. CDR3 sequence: CASRDTGSDTGKLFF. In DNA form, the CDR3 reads TGTGCCAGCAGAGACACAGGGTCGGATACTGGAAAACTGTTTTTT.

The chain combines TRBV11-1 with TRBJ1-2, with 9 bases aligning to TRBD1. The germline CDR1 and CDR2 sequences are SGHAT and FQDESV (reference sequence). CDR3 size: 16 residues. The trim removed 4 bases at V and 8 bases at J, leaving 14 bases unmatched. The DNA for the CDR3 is TGTGCCAGCAGCTCCTCCCTGACAGGGGGTGCCGAGGGCTACACCTTC. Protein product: CASSSSLTGGAEGYTF.

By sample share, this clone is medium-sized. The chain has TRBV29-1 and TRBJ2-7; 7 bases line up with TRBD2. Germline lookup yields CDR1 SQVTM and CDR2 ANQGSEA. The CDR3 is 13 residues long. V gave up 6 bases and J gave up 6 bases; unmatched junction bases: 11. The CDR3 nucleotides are TGCAGCGTCGCTGGGAGGCCGGGAGGCGAGCAGTACTTC. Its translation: CSVAGRPGGEQYF.

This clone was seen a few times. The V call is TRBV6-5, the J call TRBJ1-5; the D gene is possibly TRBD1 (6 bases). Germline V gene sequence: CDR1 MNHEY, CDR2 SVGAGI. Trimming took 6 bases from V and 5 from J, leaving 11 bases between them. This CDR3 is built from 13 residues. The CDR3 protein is CASSLTGYQPQHF. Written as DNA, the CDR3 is TGTGCCAGCAGCCTGACAGGCTATCAGCCCCAGCATTTT.